The 21 T cell receptor beta chains below were found in one sample sequenced in a study of T cell repertoires in cytomegalovirus infection. TCRdb re-derived calls from the reads in MiXCR, one entry per CDR3 protein. This sample carries around 530,000 distinct CDR3 sequences, around a quarter of them seen once, and the ten largest clones take over 10%. Sequencing was done on a sample of PBMCs. The receptors originated from a human donor in good health (CMV status not recorded). Some clones in this sample may be carry-over from other donors' samples.

This clonotype was found a few times. The chain has TRBV6-1 and TRBJ2-5; TRBD1 is a possible D gene (5 bases). V shed 4 bases and J shed 2 bases, with 8 bases lying between them. Germline CDR1 is MNHNS and CDR2 is SASEGT. This CDR3 is built from 13 residues. This chain's CDR3 is CASSVTDQETQYF. The CDR3 bases are TGTGCCAGCAGTGTGACAGATCAAGAGACCCAGTACTTC.

This clonotype has only a few counts. The chain carries TRBV28 and TRBJ2-1; D could derive from TRBD1 or TRBD2 (6 bases each). CDR1 is MDHEN, CDR2 SYDVKM, per germline. The CDR3 contains 14 residues. Between the trimmed V and J ends, which lost 9 bases and 0 bases, there was a span of 12 bases. DNA of the CDR3: TGTGCCAGTCTCGGAGGGGGCTCCTACAATGAGCAGTTCTTC. Its translation: CASLGGGSYNEQFF.

This clonotype was found once. The chain has TRBV19 and TRBJ2-1; 12 bases agree with TRBD2. The ends lost 9 bases at V and 3 bases at J; junction bases unmatched: 6. The length of the CDR3 is 15 residues. Germline CDR1 and CDR2: LNHDA and SQIVND (reference sequence). The CDR3 reads CASRTSGRIYNEQFF. The CDR3 DNA reads TGTGCCAGCAGAACTAGCGGGAGGATCTACAATGAGCAGTTCTTC.

The chain couples TRBV25-1 to TRBJ2-2, with TRBD1 as a possible D gene (6 bases). V lost 5 bases and J lost 5, with 6 bases in between. The CDR3 consists of 12 residues. Germline CDR1 and CDR2: MGHDK and SYGVNS. CDR3 sequence (DNA): TGTGCCAGCAGTACAGGGACCGGGGAGCTGTTTTTT. The encoded protein is CASSTGTGELFF.

This clonotype was seen at least ten times. The gene calls are TRBV7-6 and TRBJ2-1, with 11 bases that match TRBD2. The CDR3 loop spans 14 amino acids. V trimming: 5 bases; J trimming: 6 bases; junction bases outside the gene matches: 3. Germline V lookup: CDR1 SGHVS, CDR2 FNYEAQ. CDR3 protein: CASSPGTSGNEQFF. DNA for the CDR3: TGTGCCAGCAGCCCTGGGACTAGCGGCAATGAGCAGTTCTTC.

The V gene is TRBV7-4, the J gene TRBJ2-1; 7 positions agree with TRBD2. The germline V gene encodes CDR1 SGHVT and CDR2 SQSDAQ. The CDR3 runs to 12 residues. V was pared by 1 base and J by 14 bases, with 5 bases of the junction left unmatched. The CDR3 region has the DNA TGTGCCAGCAGCTTAGAGGGCCGGGGGGAGTTCTTC. Its protein is CASSLEGRGEFF.

V and J are TRBV6-6 and TRBJ2-1; the match to TRBD1 covers 11 bases. J gave up 6 bases and V 5 bases, and 6 bases lay outside the gene matches. Germline-derived CDR1 and CDR2 are MNHNY and SVGAGI (reference sequence). CDR3 length: 15 residues. Written as DNA, the CDR3 is TGTGCCAGCAGTCAAGGGACAGGGGGACGCAATGAGCAGTTCTTC. It specifies CASSQGTGGRNEQFF.

This clonotype appeared many times. The V gene is TRBV7-2, the J gene TRBJ1-1; D is ambiguous. V was shortened by 5 bases and J by 0 bases, with 7 bases between the two germline ends. This CDR3 has 13 residues. Germline V CDR1 and CDR2: SGHTA, FQGNSA. CDR3 coding DNA: TGTGCCAGCAGCCCATGGATGAACACTGAAGCTTTCTTT. It encodes CASSPWMNTEAFF.

The chain links TRBV11-3 to TRBJ2-3; 12 bases map to TRBD2. After removal of 5 bases from V and 6 bases from J, the junction contained 9 bases not matched to a gene. This CDR3 region has 16 residues. Germline loops: CDR1 SGHNT, CDR2 YENEEA. The CDR3 nucleotides read TGTGCCAGCAGCAAGGATTGGGGACTAGCGGGTGATACGCAGTATTTT. Translated: CASSKDWGLAGDTQYF. Using reference TRBV11-3 and TRBJ2-3 for the parts outside the CDR3, the full variable domain is EAGVVQSPRYKIIEKKQPVAFWCNPISGHNTLYWYLQNLGQGPELLIRYENEEAVDDSQLPKDRFSAERLKGVDSTLKIQPAELGDSAVYLCASSKDWGLAGDTQYFGPGTRLTVL.

The rearrangement uses TRBV6-5 and TRBJ1-2, with a tentative D call TRBD1 (5 bases). V lost 5 bases and J 8 bases, leaving 12 bases between the germline ends. Germline assignment: CDR1 MNHEY and CDR2 SVGAGI. The CDR3 totals 12 residues. The CDR3 loop is CASSTSGRGYTF. The CDR3 nucleotides are TGTGCCAGCAGTACATCAGGGCGAGGCTACACCTTC.

The chain uses TRBV11-3 and TRBJ2-3; TRBD2 agrees at 16 bases. With V trimmed by 5 bases and J by 4 bases, 6 bases remained unmatched. CDR1 and CDR2 (germline): SGHNT, YENEEA. This CDR3 has 17 amino acids. CDR3 coding DNA: TGTGCCAGCAGCGCCGGGACTAGCGGGAGGGAGGCAGATACGCAGTATTTT. Encoded protein: CASSAGTSGREADTQYF.

This chain joins TRBV28 and TRBJ1-2, with D possibly matching TRBD1 (5 bases). Germline loops: CDR1 MDHEN, CDR2 SYDVKM. CDR3 length: 14 residues. Trimming removed 5 bases from V and 1 base from J, with 11 bases in between. The CDR3 protein is CASSAGSFNYGYTF. Written as DNA, the CDR3 is TGTGCCAGCAGTGCAGGGAGTTTTAACTATGGCTACACCTTC.

In its sample, this clonotype was seen many times. The rearrangement uses TRBV12-3 or TRBV12-4 and TRBJ2-4; 9 bases are a match to TRBD1. This CDR3 comprises 17 residues. The V and J ends lost 5 bases and 0 bases, in that order; junction bases with no gene match: 8. The CDR3 DNA reads as TGTGCCAGCAGTCCCGGGACAGGGCTTTTAGCCAAAAACATTCAGTACTTC. Amino acids: CASSPGTGLLAKNIQYF.

The rearrangement links TRBV11-1 to TRBJ2-5; no firm D call. CDR1 and CDR2 (germline): SGHAT, FQDESV (reference sequence). The V end lost 2 bases, the J end lost 5 bases, and 6 bases lay between the germline ends. The CDR3 has 12 residues. The CDR3 bases are TGTGCCAGCAGCTTATGGGCGGAGACCCAGTACTTC. It specifies CASSLWAETQYF.

This chain connects TRBV12-3 or TRBV12-4 to TRBJ2-6, with a weak D call TRBD1 (6 bases). The CDR3 extends over 14 amino acids. Trimming took off 6 bases at V and 11 bases at J, with 17 bases between the two ends. The CDR3 sequence is CASSPPDSRYVLTF. CDR3 nucleotides: TGTGCCAGCAGCCCTCCGGACAGCCGGTACGTCCTGACTTTC.

This clonotype showed up just a few times. This chain uses TRBV24-1 with TRBJ2-2; D remains ambiguous. Germline lookup yields CDR1 KGHDR and CDR2 SFDVKD. The germline V and J ends were trimmed by 6 bases and 0 bases, with 13 bases remaining between them. This CDR3 comprises 16 residues. CDR3 bases: TGTGCCACCAGTCAGAACGGAATCTCGAACACCGGGGAGCTGTTTTTT. It codes for CATSQNGISNTGELFF.

The rearrangement joins TRBV7-2 to TRBJ1-1; tentatively, D is TRBD1 (5 bases). From germline, CDR1 is SGHTA and CDR2 FQGNSA. Trimming shortened V by 0 bases and J by 7 bases, and 9 bases separated the two germline ends. The CDR3 length is 13 residues. The chain's CDR3 is CASSLAFRDEAFF. The CDR3 nucleotides are TGTGCCAGCAGCTTAGCGTTCAGGGATGAAGCTTTCTTT.

The chain has TRBV6-1 and TRBJ1-4; D gene ambiguous. Looked up from germline, CDR1 is MNHNS and CDR2 is SASEGT. V lost 6 bases to trimming and J lost 6 bases, with 14 bases between them. This CDR3 comprises 14 residues. The CDR3 reads CASRKAVPYEKLFF. The DNA for the CDR3 is TGTGCCAGCAGAAAGGCGGTCCCTTATGAAAAACTGTTTTTT.

The rearrangement links TRBV19 to TRBJ1-5; D remains unclear. CDR3 size: 15 residues. V dropped 3 bases and J dropped 3 bases, with 12 bases sitting between them. Germline-derived CDR1 and CDR2 are LNHDA and SQIVND (reference sequence). Here the CDR3 DNA reads TGTGCCAGTAGTATCGCCATTCGGGACAATCAGCCCCAGCATTTT. Translated, it gives CASSIAIRDNQPQHF.

The chain couples TRBV12-3 or TRBV12-4 to TRBJ2-2; D gene ambiguous. Between the trimmed V and J ends, which lost 2 bases and 7 bases, there was a span of 11 bases. This CDR3 has 14 residues. This CDR3 is CASSLRAPDGELFF. In nucleotides, the CDR3 is TGTGCCAGCAGTTTAAGAGCGCCTGACGGGGAGCTGTTTTTT.

V usage is TRBV7-8 and J usage is TRBJ2-3; D assignment may be TRBD1 or TRBD2 (5 bases each). The germline V gene has CDR1 SGHVS and CDR2 FQNEAQ. CDR3 length: 15 amino acids. V lost 4 bases and J 4 bases, leaving 15 bases between the germline ends. CDR3 bases: TGTGCCAGCAGCTCATCCGGGACCACATCAGATACGCAGTATTTT. Amino acid sequence: CASSSSGTTSDTQYF.